Following are 8 T cell receptor beta chains from one sample sequenced in a study of post-analysis software for immune sequencing data. Findings and caveats of the study: Roughly 5 TRBV segments, TRBV5-6, TRBV5-1 and TRBV20-1 among them, were found more frequent in patients than controls.

No cognate antigen is known for these TCRs. The TCR beta cDNA libraries carried unique molecular identifiers. TCRdb reprocessed the PCR reads via MiXCR and lists one record per CDR3 protein. The sample has roughly 800,000 distinct CDR3 sequences, more than 45% seen once; the top ten hold roughly 5.2%. Sequenced input: blood. These receptors all stem from a girl between 10 and 17 years old with multiple sclerosis.

The gene calls are TRBV30 and TRBJ2-4, with D possibly matching TRBD2 (5 bases). This CDR3 spans 14 amino acids. V lost 3 bases and J lost 0, with 9 bases in between. Germline CDR1 reads GTSNPN; CDR2 reads SVGIG (reference sequence). CDR3 amino acids: CAWRDGLAKNIQYF. In DNA form, the CDR3 reads TGTGCCTGGAGAGATGGACTAGCCAAAAACATTCAGTACTTC.

In its sample, this clonotype was seen a few times. The chain carries TRBV7-6 and TRBJ2-1; TRBD2 matches at 9 bases. CDR1 SGHVS and CDR2 FNYEAQ come from the germline V gene. Trimming removed 5 bases from V and 5 bases from J; junction bases left unmatched: 10. The length of the CDR3 is 16 residues. CDR3 bases: TGTGCCAGCAGCCTAATAGCGGGAGAGAGCCACAATGAGCAGTTCTTC. The encoded protein is CASSLIAGESHNEQFF.

The chain joins TRBV5-6 to TRBJ2-7, with unresolved D. CDR1 and CDR2 from the germline V gene are SGHDT and YYEEEE. V was clipped by 3 bases and J by 2 bases, with 12 bases between them. The length of the CDR3 is 14 residues. CDR3 in amino acids: CASSSSRETYEQYF. The CDR3 region has the DNA TGTGCCAGCAGCTCGTCTAGAGAAACCTACGAGCAGTACTTC.

This chain connects TRBV7-9 to TRBJ2-1, with 10 positions matching TRBD2. Per the germline V gene, CDR1 is SEHNR and CDR2 is FQNEAQ (reference sequence). The CDR3 covers 15 residues. V was pared by 3 bases and J by 8 bases, with 7 bases of the junction left unmatched. The CDR3 sequence is CASSFASGSGDEQFF. In DNA form, the CDR3 reads TGTGCCAGCAGCTTCGCTAGCGGGAGTGGGGATGAGCAGTTCTTC.

The chain combines TRBV29-1 with TRBJ2-1, with D possibly being TRBD2 (6 bases). Deletions cut 1 base from V and 4 bases from J, with 11 bases between. The germline gives CDR1 SQVTM, CDR2 ANQGSEA. This CDR3 is 14 amino acids long. In DNA form, the CDR3 reads TGCAGCGTTGAAGGCGGGATGGTGTACAATGAGCAGTTCTTC. It codes for CSVEGGMVYNEQFF.

The rearrangement links TRBV10-3 to TRBJ2-7; the D gene is possibly TRBD1 (5 bases). V lost 4 bases to trimming and J lost 0 bases, with 10 bases between them. The CDR3 extends over 14 amino acids. Germline V CDR1 and CDR2: ENHRY, SYGVKD. The CDR3 protein is CAISGTPFSYEQYF. The CDR3 DNA reads TGTGCCATCAGTGGGACACCTTTCTCCTACGAGCAGTACTTC.

The V gene is TRBV24-1, the J gene TRBJ2-4, with D maybe TRBD1 (5 bases). The V gene lost 4 bases and the J gene lost 1 base, with 13 bases spanning the gap. Looked up from germline, CDR1 is KGHDR and CDR2 is SFDVKD. The CDR3 runs 16 residues. CDR3 sequence reads: CATSDSGPGAKNIQYF. The CDR3 nucleotides are TGTGCCACCAGTGACTCCGGACCAGGGGCCAAAAACATTCAGTACTTC.

The chain has TRBV12-3 or TRBV12-4 and TRBJ2-5; a possible D gene is TRBD2 (6 bases). This CDR3 region has 12 residues. V lost 1 base to trimming and J lost 7 bases, with 7 bases between them. CDR3 bases: TGTGCCAGCAGTTTAGGCGGGGTGACCCAGTACTTC. The encoded protein is CASSLGGVTQYF.